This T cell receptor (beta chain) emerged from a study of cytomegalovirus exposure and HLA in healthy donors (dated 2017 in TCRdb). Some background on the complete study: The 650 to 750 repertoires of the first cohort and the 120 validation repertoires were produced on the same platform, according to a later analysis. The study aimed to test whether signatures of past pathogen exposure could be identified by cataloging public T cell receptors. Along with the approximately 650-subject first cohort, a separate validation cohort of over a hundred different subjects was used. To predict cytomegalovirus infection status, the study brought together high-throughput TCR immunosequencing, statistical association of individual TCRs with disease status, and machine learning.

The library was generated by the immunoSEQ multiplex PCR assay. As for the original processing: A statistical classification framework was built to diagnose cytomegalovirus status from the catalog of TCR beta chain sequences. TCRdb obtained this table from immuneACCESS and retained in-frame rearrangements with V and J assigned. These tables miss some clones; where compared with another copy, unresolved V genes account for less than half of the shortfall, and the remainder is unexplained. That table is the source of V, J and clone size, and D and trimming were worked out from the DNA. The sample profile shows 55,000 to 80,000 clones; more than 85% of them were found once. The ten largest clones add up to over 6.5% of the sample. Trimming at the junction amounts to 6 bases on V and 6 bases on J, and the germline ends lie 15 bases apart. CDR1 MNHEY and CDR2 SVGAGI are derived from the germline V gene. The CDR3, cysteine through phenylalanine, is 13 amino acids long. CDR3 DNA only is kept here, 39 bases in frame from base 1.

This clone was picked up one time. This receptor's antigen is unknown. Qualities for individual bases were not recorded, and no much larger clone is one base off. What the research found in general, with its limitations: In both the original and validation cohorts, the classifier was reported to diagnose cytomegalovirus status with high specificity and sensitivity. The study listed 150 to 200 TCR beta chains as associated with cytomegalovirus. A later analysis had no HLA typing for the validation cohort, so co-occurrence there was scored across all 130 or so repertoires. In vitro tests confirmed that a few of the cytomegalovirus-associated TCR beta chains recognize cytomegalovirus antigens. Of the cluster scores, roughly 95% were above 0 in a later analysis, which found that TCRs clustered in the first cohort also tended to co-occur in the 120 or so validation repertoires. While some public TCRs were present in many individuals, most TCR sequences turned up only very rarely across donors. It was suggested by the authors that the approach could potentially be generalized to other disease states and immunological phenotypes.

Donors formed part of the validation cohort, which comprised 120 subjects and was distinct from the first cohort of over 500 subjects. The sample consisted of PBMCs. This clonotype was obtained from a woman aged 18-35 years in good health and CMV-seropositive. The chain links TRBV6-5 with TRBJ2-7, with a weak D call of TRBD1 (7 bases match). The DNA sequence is TGTGCCAGCAGGCGGGACAGCTCTGGCGAGCAGTACTTC. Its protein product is CASRRDSSGEQYF.